The T cell receptor beta chain described here comes from a study of T cell repertoires in cytomegalovirus infection. The study, taken as a whole, reports: Predominance within the ex vivo response was attributable to HLA-C-restricted CMV-specific TCR beta clonotypes.

Trimming cost V 5 bases and J 2 bases, with 19 bases left between them. Germline V gene lookup returns CDR1 MNHEY and CDR2 SMNVEV (reference sequence). This CDR3 comprises 17 residues. This clonotype was seen a few times. Its antigen is still unknown. One entry per CDR3 protein, called by TCRdb with MiXCR from the reads. The data contain fewer than 650,000 distinct CDR3 sequences, roughly 42% of them seen just once; the ten biggest clones take up 48%. V is TRBV27 and J is TRBJ2-1; no reliable D call. The sequence came from a human donor in good health (CMV status not recorded). Some clones in this sample may be carry-over from other donors' samples. Sequencing used cultured PBMCs, obtained from culture after CMV antigen stimulation. The CDR3 DNA is TGTGCCAGCAGTACCTTTGATGACAATGGGGCCTACAATGAGCAGTTCTTC. It codes for CASSTFDDNGAYNEQFF.